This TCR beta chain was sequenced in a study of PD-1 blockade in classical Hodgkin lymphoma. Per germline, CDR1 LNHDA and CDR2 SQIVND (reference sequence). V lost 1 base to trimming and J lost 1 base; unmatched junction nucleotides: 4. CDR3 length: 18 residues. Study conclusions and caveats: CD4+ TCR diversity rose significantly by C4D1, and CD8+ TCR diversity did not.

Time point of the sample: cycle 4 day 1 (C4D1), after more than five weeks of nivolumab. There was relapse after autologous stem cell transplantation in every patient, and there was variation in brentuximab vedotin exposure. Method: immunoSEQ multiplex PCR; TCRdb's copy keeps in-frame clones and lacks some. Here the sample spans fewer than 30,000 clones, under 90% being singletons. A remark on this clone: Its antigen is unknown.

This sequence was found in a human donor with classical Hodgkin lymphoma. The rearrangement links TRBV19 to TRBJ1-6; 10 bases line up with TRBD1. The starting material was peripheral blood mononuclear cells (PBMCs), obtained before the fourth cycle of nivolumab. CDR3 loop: CASSIAGTGVSYNSPLHF. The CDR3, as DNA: TGTGCCAGTAGTATAGCTGGGACAGGGGTGTCCTATAATTCACCCCTCCACTTT. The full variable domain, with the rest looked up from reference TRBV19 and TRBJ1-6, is DGGITQSPKYLFRKEGQNVTLSCEQNLNHDAMYWYRQDPGQGLRLIYYSQIVNDFQKGDIAEGYSVSREKKESFPLTVTSAQKNPTAFYLCASSIAGTGVSYNSPLHFGNGTRLTVT.